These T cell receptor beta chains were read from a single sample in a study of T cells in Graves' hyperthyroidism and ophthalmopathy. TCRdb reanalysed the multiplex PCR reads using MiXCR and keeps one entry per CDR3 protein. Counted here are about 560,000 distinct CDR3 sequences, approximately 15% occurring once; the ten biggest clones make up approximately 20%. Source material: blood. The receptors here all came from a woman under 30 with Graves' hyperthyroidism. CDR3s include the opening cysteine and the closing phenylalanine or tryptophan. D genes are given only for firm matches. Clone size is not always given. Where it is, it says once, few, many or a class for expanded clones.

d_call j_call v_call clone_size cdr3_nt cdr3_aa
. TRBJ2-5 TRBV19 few TGTGCCAGTAGTGACCGGGACAAACATCTGACCCAAGAGACCCAGTACTTC CASSDRDKHLTQETQYF
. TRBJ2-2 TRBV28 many TGTGCCAGCAGTTTAGCAGTCGGGGCCGGGGAGCTGTTTTTT CASSLAVGAGELFF
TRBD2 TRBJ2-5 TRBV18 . TGTGCCAGCTCACGGACTAGCGGGGGGGCCCCAGGAGAGACCCAGTACTTC CASSRTSGGAPGETQYF
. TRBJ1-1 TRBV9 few TGTGCCAGCAGCGGAACCTTCGGACAGACAGCTTTCTTT CASSGTFGQTAFF
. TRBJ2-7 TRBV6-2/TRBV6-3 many TGTGCCAGCAGTTACGACGGGGGGCAGAGTACCTACGAGCAGTACTTC CASSYDGGQSTYEQYF
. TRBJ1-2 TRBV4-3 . TGCGCCAGCAGCCCTAACAGGGCAACGACTCGCTATGGCTACACCTTC CASSPNRATTRYGYTF
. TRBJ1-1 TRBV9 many TGTGCCAGCAGCGTAGCCGGACAGACCAACACTGAAGCTTTCTTT CASSVAGQTNTEAFF
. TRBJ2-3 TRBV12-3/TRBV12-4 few TGTGCCAGCAGTTCGGGGCCGGTTACGCAGTATTTT CASSSGPVTQYF
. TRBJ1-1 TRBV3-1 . TGTGCCAGCAGCCCGACTGAGGGCTGGGACACTGAAGCTTTCTTT CASSPTEGWDTEAFF
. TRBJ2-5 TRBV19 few TGTGCCAGTAGTATCAGGCTACTCGAGACCCAGTACTTC CASSIRLLETQYF
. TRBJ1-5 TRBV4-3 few TGCGCCAGCAGCCAACAGACCTATCAGCCCCAGCATTTT CASSQQTYQPQHF
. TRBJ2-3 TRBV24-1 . TGTGCCACCAGTGACCTCAGAGATACGCAGTATTTT CATSDLRDTQYF
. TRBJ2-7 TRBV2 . TGTGCCAGTTCGGACGTCTCCTACGAGCAGTACTTC CASSDVSYEQYF